The source of this T cell receptor beta chain is a study of T cell responses to AZD1222 COVID-19 vaccine. Findings and limits, study-wide: Spike-specific TCR depth and breadth grew after two AZD1222 doses.

A note on this clone: Antigen unknown.

Assay used: immunoSEQ multiplex PCR; TCRdb lists only in-frame clones, some missing. The sample has some 130,000 clones, 91% seen once; the top ten hold 2.8%. The germline V gene encodes CDR1 SNHLY and CDR2 FYNNEI. This CDR3 spans 15 amino acids. Between the trimmed V and J ends, which lost 8 bases and 0 bases, there was a span of 11 bases. The TCR was taken from an adult in good health. Sequenced here: peripheral blood, sampled on day 0 of AZD1222 vaccination. The V call is TRBV2, the J call TRBJ1-6; the D is unclear. CDR3 bases: TGTGCCAGCGTAACCCACAGCTCCTATAATTCACCCCTCCACTTT. Translating gives CASVTHSSYNSPLHF.